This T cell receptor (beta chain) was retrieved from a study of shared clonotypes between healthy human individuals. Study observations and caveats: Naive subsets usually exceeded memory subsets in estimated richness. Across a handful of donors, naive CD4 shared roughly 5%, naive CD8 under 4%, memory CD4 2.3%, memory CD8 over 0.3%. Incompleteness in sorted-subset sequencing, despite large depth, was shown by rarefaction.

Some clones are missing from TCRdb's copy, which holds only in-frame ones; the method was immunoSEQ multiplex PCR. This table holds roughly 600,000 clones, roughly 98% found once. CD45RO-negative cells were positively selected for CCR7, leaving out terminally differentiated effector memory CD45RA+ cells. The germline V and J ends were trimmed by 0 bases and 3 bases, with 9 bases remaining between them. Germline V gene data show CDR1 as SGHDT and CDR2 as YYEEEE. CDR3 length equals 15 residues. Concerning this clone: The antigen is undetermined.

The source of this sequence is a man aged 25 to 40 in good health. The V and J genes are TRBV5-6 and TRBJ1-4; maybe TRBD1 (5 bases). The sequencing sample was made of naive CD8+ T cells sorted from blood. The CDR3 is CASSLGTGPNEKLFF. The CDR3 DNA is TGTGCCAGCAGCTTGGGTACAGGACCTAATGAAAAACTGTTTTTT.